These 5 T cell receptor beta chains were sequenced from one sample in a study of identical twins. TCRdb fed the 5' RACE reads into MiXCR, producing one record per CDR3 protein. The table includes about 660,000 distinct CDR3 sequences, under 9% detected once. The data also belong to a second study, concerning yellow fever vaccine responses in identical twins.

What was sequenced was PBMCs. The receptors were gathered from a woman aged 18 to 35 in good health.

At least ten counts were recorded for this clonotype. This chain links TRBV7-9 with TRBJ1-5; TRBD1 agrees at 7 bases. V lost 5 bases and J lost 0; bases outside the gene matches: 4. Per the germline V gene, CDR1 is SEHNR and CDR2 is FQNEAQ (reference sequence). The CDR3 spans 15 residues. The CDR3 protein is CASSGDRSSNQPQHF. The DNA for the CDR3 is TGTGCCAGCAGCGGGGACAGATCTAGCAATCAGCCCCAGCATTTT.

This clonotype was counted between two and nine times. The chain uses TRBV7-9 and TRBJ2-3, with D possibly TRBD1 on 5 matching bases. This CDR3 region has 15 residues. Germline values: CDR1 SEHNR, CDR2 FQNEAQ (reference sequence). V lost 5 bases and J lost 1, with 13 bases in between. CDR3: CASSKSRVGTDTQYF. CDR3 DNA: TGTGCCAGCAGCAAGTCCAGGGTCGGCACAGATACGCAGTATTTT.

This clonotype was seen many times. The chain couples TRBV28 to TRBJ2-7, with D perhaps TRBD1 (5 bases). Germline CDR1 reads MDHEN; CDR2 reads SYDVKM. The CDR3 has 15 residues. The germline V and J ends were trimmed by 2 bases and 3 bases, with 14 bases remaining between them. The CDR3 DNA is TGTGCCAGCAGTTTAGGGGCGACAGTTTACTACGAGCAGTACTTC. Translated: CASSLGATVYYEQYF.

A few counts support this clonotype. The chain recombines TRBV20-1 with TRBJ2-7; D remains ambiguous. CDR1 DFQATT and CDR2 SNEGSKA come from the germline V gene (reference sequence). The CDR3 is made up of 12 amino acids. V shed 2 bases and J shed 2 bases, with 7 bases lying between them. The DNA for the CDR3 is TGCAGTGCTAGACCGGACGCCTACGAGCAGTACTTC. Protein product: CSARPDAYEQYF.

This clonotype was picked up a small number of times. The chain is built from TRBV5-1 and TRBJ2-3; D not certain. Trimming took 2 bases from V and 0 from J, leaving 10 bases between them. The CDR3 extends over 15 amino acids. Per the germline V gene, CDR1 is SGHRS and CDR2 is YFSETQ. The CDR3 DNA sequence: TGCGCCAGCAGCTTAACGGCGGCTAGCACAGATACGCAGTATTTT. Translated: CASSLTAASTDTQYF.